The 17 T cell receptor beta chains listed next were all sequenced from one sample in a study of OX40 agonist ivuxolimab in advanced cancers. This table comes from immunoSEQ multiplex PCR, and its TCRdb copy is limited to in-frame clones, with some not included. Of 60,000 to 100,000 clones in the sample, over 80% were seen once. The source material was CD4+ or CD8+ T cells sorted from blood, sampled in a trial of the OX40 agonist ivuxolimab. These receptors originate from an adult with an advanced solid tumor such as melanoma, head and neck, liver or kidney cancer.

The chain carries TRBV18 and TRBJ1-6; TRBD1 agrees at 7 bases. CDR3 length equals 16 residues. Germline V CDR1 and CDR2: KGHSH, LQKENI. V shed 6 bases, J shed 6 bases, and the junction held 11 bases outside the gene matches. The CDR3 sequence is CASSLAADRVNSPLHF. Here the CDR3 DNA reads TGTGCCAGCTCGCTAGCGGCCGACAGGGTTAATTCACCCCTCCACTTT. The complete variable domain, with remaining parts taken from reference TRBV18 and TRBJ1-6, reads NAGVMQNPRHLVRRRGQEARLRCSPMKGHSHVYWYRQLPEEGLKFMVYLQKENIIDESGMPKERFSAEFPKEGPSILRIQQVVRGDSAAYFCASSLAADRVNSPLHFGNGTRLTVT.

Here the CDR3 reads CASSLGQTPPLRTEAFF. The CDR3 region has the DNA TGTGCCAGCAGTTTGGGACAAACACCCCCTCTTCGCACTGAAGCTTTCTTT. The gene calls are TRBV27 and TRBJ1-1; D is perhaps TRBD1 (6 bases). Germline lookup yields CDR1 MNHEY and CDR2 SMNVEV (reference sequence). The CDR3 length is 17 residues. Deletions cut 3 bases from V and 4 bases from J, with 21 bases between.

The chain joins TRBV10-3 to TRBJ1-2; no firm D call. Looked up from germline, CDR1 is ENHRY and CDR2 is SYGVKD. The CDR3 has 12 amino acids. The V end lost 3 bases, the J end lost 2 bases, and 4 bases lay between the germline ends. CDR3 region: CAISDQNYGYTF. As DNA, the CDR3 is TGTGCCATCAGTGACCAGAACTATGGCTACACCTTC.

The chain carries TRBV6-6 and TRBJ1-2; the match to TRBD1 covers 8 bases. V lost 6 bases, J lost 3 bases, and 6 bases stayed unmatched. This CDR3 contains 14 residues. Germline values: CDR1 MNHNY, CDR2 SVGAGI (reference sequence). CDR3 loop: CASSLRGHDYGYTF. As DNA, the CDR3 is TGTGCCAGCAGCCTCAGGGGGCACGACTATGGCTACACCTTC.

This clone occurred a few times. This chain joins TRBV2 and TRBJ2-1; D not certain. The germline gives CDR1 SNHLY, CDR2 FYNNEI. Trimming removed 7 bases at V and 2 bases at J, with 9 bases between. The CDR3 consists of 13 residues. DNA of the CDR3: TGTGCCAGCATCGATTCGCCCTACAATGAGCAGTTCTTC. Its protein is CASIDSPYNEQFF.

This sequence joins TRBV6-5 and TRBJ1-1; D gene ambiguous. CDR1 and CDR2 from the germline V gene are MNHEY and SVGAGI. There are 14 residues in the CDR3. V gave up 6 bases and J gave up 1 base, with 12 bases separating them. CDR3 bases: TGTGCCAGCAGCCGTACACGGTGGAACACTGAAGCTTTCTTT. Translating gives CASSRTRWNTEAFF.

This clone was seen only a few times. The V call is TRBV9, the J call TRBJ1-6; D call uncertain. V was cut by 4 bases and J by 7 bases, with 12 bases left in between. Looked up from germline, CDR1 is SGDLS and CDR2 is YYNGEE. The CDR3 runs 14 residues. CDR3 nucleotide sequence: TGTGCCAGCAGCTCGGGCTCTGGGAATTCACCCCTCCACTTT. Amino acids: CASSSGSGNSPLHF.

The V call is TRBV19, the J call TRBJ2-1; D perhaps matches TRBD1 (6 bases). The CDR3 contains 16 residues. V was clipped by 6 bases and J by 4 bases, with 19 bases between them. Per the germline V gene, CDR1 is LNHDA and CDR2 is SQIVND (reference sequence). The DNA of the CDR3 is TGTGCCAGTAGCCAGGGGACGCGGGCTGCATACAATGAGCAGTTCTTC. Protein sequence: CASSQGTRAAYNEQFF.

The chain joins TRBV4-1 to TRBJ2-3; 11 bases agree with TRBD2. J lost 6 bases, V lost 3 bases, and 8 bases had no gene match. This CDR3 region has 16 residues. CDR1 and CDR2 (germline): MGHRA, YSYEKL. The CDR3 is CASSQIAGGRLDTQYF. CDR3 in DNA: TGCGCCAGCAGCCAGATAGCGGGGGGGCGGCTGGATACGCAGTATTTT.

This chain uses TRBV4-3 with TRBJ1-3; D gene unclear. The CDR3 totals 17 residues. Trimming removed 0 bases at V and 6 bases at J, with 18 bases between. CDR1 and CDR2 from the germline V gene are LGHNA and YSLEER. The CDR3 DNA follows: TGCGCCAGCAGCCAAGAATTAGGGATAATCTCCCCAAACACCATATATTTT. It translates to CASSQELGIISPNTIYF.

This chain links TRBV7-6 with TRBJ2-7, with D hard to call. CDR3 length equals 14 residues. The germline V and J ends were trimmed by 5 bases and 1 base, with 12 bases remaining between them. Germline CDR1 reads SGHVS; CDR2 reads FNYEAQ. The CDR3 DNA is TGTGCCAGCAGCCCCACTGACTTATCCTACGAGCAGTACTTC. It is translated as CASSPTDLSYEQYF. Variable domain in full (rest from reference TRBV7-6 and TRBJ2-7): GAGVSQSPRYKVTKRGQDVALRCDPISGHVSLYWYRQALGQGPEFLTYFNYEAQQDKSGLPNDRFSAERPEGSISTLTIQRTEQRDSAMYRCASSPTDLSYEQYFGPGTRLTVT.

This clone was seen only a few times. The rearrangement joins TRBV19 to TRBJ1-1; a weak D match, TRBD1 (5 bases). Germline-derived CDR1 and CDR2 are LNHDA and SQIVND (reference sequence). This CDR3 region has 12 residues. Trimming took off 6 bases at V and 11 bases at J, with 16 bases between the two ends. The DNA of the CDR3 is TGTGCCAGTAGGGGGTGGGGCCTCAAGGCTTTCTTT. Amino acid sequence: CASRGWGLKAFF. Drawing the rest from reference TRBV19 and TRBJ1-1, the complete variable domain is DGGITQSPKYLFRKEGQNVTLSCEQNLNHDAMYWYRQDPGQGLRLIYYSQIVNDFQKGDIAEGYSVSREKKESFPLTVTSAQKNPTAFYLCASRGWGLKAFFGQGTRLTVV.

V and J are TRBV5-1 and TRBJ1-1, with 7 bases fitting TRBD1. CDR3 length: 14 residues. Germline trimming cut 1 base from V and 5 bases from J; bases unmatched to any gene: 5. CDR1 SGHRS and CDR2 YFSETQ come from the germline V gene. The DNA of the CDR3 is TGCGCCAGCAGCTTGACCGACAGGGATACTGAAGCTTTCTTT. Protein sequence: CASSLTDRDTEAFF. The whole variable domain, filled in from reference TRBV5-1 and TRBJ1-1, reads KAGVTQTPRYLIKTRGQQVTLSCSPISGHRSVSWYQQTPGQGLQFLFEYFSETQRNKGNFPGRFSGRQFSNSRSEMNVSTLELGDSALYLCASSLTDRDTEAFFGQGTRLTVV.

V is TRBV29-1 and J is TRBJ1-2, with 9 positions matching TRBD1. V lost 4 bases to trimming and J lost 12 bases; unmatched junction nucleotides: 6. This CDR3 is 11 amino acids long. Germline-derived CDR1 and CDR2 are SQVTM and ANQGSEA. DNA of the CDR3: TGCAGCGTTGGGGACAGGGTAGGCGACACCTTC. Amino acids: CSVGDRVGDTF.

J is TRBJ2-5 and V is TRBV19, with 8 bases that match TRBD1. The CDR3 runs 16 residues. The junction had 13 bases not matched to a gene; V was cut back by 5 bases and J by 5 bases. Germline V CDR1 and CDR2: LNHDA, SQIVND (reference sequence). This CDR3 reads CASSENRGVPWETQYF. The CDR3 DNA sequence: TGTGCCAGTAGTGAAAACAGGGGGGTCCCTTGGGAGACCCAGTACTTC.

The rearrangement uses TRBV6-1 and TRBJ1-6, with TRBD1 identical over 7 bases. Germline CDR1 MNHNS, CDR2 SASEGT. CDR3 length equals 13 residues. Unmatched junction bases numbered 4, after V lost 7 bases and J lost 7 bases. As DNA, the CDR3 is TGTGCCAGCACGGGACAGAGCAATTCACCCCTCCACTTT. It specifies CASTGQSNSPLHF.

The rearrangement joins TRBV28 to TRBJ1-1; the D is unclear. The germline gives CDR1 MDHEN, CDR2 SYDVKM. This CDR3 has 11 residues. Trimming cost V 2 bases and J 4 bases, with 2 bases left between them. Here the CDR3 DNA reads TGTGCCAGCAGTTTAATCACTGAAGCTTTCTTT. Protein: CASSLITEAFF.